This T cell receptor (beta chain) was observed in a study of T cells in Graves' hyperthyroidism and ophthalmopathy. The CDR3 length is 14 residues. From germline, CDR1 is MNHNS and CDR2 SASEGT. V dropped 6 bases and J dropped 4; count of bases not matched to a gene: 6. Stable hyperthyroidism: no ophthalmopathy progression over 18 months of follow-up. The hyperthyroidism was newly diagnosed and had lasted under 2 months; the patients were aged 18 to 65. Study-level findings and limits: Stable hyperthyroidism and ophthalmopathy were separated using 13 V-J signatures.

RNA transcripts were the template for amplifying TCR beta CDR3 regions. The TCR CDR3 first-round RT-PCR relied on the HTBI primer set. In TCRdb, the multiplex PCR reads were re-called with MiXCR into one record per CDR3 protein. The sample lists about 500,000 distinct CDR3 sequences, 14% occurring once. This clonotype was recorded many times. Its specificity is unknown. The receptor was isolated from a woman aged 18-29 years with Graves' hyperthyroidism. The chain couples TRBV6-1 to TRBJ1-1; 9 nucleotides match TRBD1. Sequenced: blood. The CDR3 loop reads CASSLTGGPTEAFF. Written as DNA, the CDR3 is TGTGCCAGCAGCCTAACAGGGGGCCCCACTGAAGCTTTCTTT.